Sequencing of this TCR beta chain was carried out in a study of Graves' ophthalmopathy and Graves' hyperthyroidism. Investigators amplified TCR beta CDR3 regions from RNA transcripts. Investigators did first-round RT-PCR with HTBI primers, then second-round multiplex PCR. TCRdb re-called the multiplex PCR reads through MiXCR, storing one row per CDR3 protein. The sample carries 650,000 to 800,000 distinct CDR3 sequences, about 40% recorded once. Many counts were recorded for this clonotype. Germline CDR1 reads LNHNV; CDR2 reads YYDKDF (reference sequence). There are 16 residues in the CDR3. V lost 4 bases and J lost 4, with 19 bases in between.

The origin of this receptor is an adult man with Graves' ophthalmopathy. Sequencing input: peripheral blood. The genes are TRBV15 and TRBJ1-2; D is uncertain. CDR3 sequence: CATSTQTGRRSYGYTF. The CDR3 nucleotides are TGTGCCACCAGCACCCAGACTGGACGGAGGTCCTATGGCTACACCTTC.